The present T cell receptor beta chain was sequenced within a study of vaccination and CD4 T cells after COVID-19 (dated by TCRdb to the early 2020s). Turning to the overall study: Every convalescent patient had a positive nasal swab PCR test for SARS-CoV-2, with mild disease in 9 or 10 patients and severe disease in one. The time from the second vaccine dose to post-vaccine blood sampling had a median of 72 days and ranged from roughly 12 to 241 days. Two doses of either the Pfizer-BioNTech BNT162b2 vaccine (n=8) or the Moderna mRNA-1273 vaccine (n=2) were administered to participants. Control cultures received a CEFX viral epitope pool as the positive control, an HIV-1 Nef peptide pool as the negative control, or no peptide. For stimulating the cultures, overlapping spike peptide pools were used, derived from SARS-CoV-2 as well as from the common cold coronaviruses HCoV-NL63, HCoV-OC43 and HCoV-229E. The convalescent cohort comprised six males and four females, including two Hispanic individuals, seven Caucasians, two Asians and one multiracial person. In roughly 11 COVID-19 convalescent patients and 4 infection-naive healthy vaccine recipients, the spike-specific CD4+ TCR repertoire before mRNA vaccination was compared with the repertoire after mRNA vaccination. Post-COVID blood samples were collected from convalescent patients a median of about 92 days after diagnosis, with a range of about 30 to 161 days.

To note about this clonotype: Its target antigen remains unknown. It has no much larger one-base neighbor in the sample; base qualities were not kept.

The treatment or condition label of this sample denotes: 10-day PBMC culture with coronavirus spike peptide pools or control peptides (ViraFEST assay). The ViraFEST assay was used in the study, in which antigen-specific T cells were expanded with peptide pools and expanded clonotypes were subsequently identified by TCR sequencing. The positive SARS-CoV-2 PCR tests of the convalescent patients were dated from March to December 2020, before the Alpha, Beta and Delta variants emerged in the United States. PBMCs were cultured at 1.5 million to 2.5 million per well in IMDM supplemented with roughly 5.2% human AB serum and roughly 10 IU/ml IL-2, with 10 ug/ml peptide pools added. On days 3 and 7, half of the culture medium was replaced with fresh IL-2-containing medium. CD4+ T cells were isolated after roughly eleven days of culture through negative selection using the EasySep CD4+ T cell isolation kit. PBMCs were separated from whole blood using Ficoll-Paque Plus gradient centrifugation and then either used fresh or cryopreserved at -140C. In general, triplicate wells were set up for every culture condition.

Trimming costs V 3 bases and J 5 bases, and their ends lie 5 bases apart. The germline V gene encodes CDR1 WNHNN and CDR2 SYGVQD (reference sequence). Measured from the cysteine to the phenylalanine, the CDR3 is 12 residues long. Just CDR3 DNA is preserved here, 36 bases in frame from base 1. Receptor amplification or capture employed PCR. At the Johns Hopkins FTIC core, DNA from the cultured CD4+ T cells underwent TCR sequencing with the Oncomine TCR Beta short-read assay. The QIAamp micro DNA kit was used to extract genomic DNA from the cultured CD4+ T cells. Oncomine TCR Beta libraries made from cultured CD4+ T cells were pooled using unique dual indexes and sequenced on an Illumina iSeq 100. As for the authors' bioinformatics: Non-productive sequences were filtered out, and CDR3s that did not start with C, did not end with F or W, or were shorter than 7 amino acids were discarded. The MANAFEST web application was used to identify antigen-specific clonotypes by comparing peptide-stimulated wells against reference wells and other culture wells. An FDR below 0.05, an odds ratio above 5, and a productive frequency above 0.1% in at least two of three replicate wells were required for clones to be considered positive. A clonotype was classed as cross-reactive if the clonotype showed significant expansion both in SARS-CoV-2 spike wells and in at least one common cold coronavirus spike condition. Levenshtein distances (stringdist) and unrooted phylogenetic trees (ape) in R version 3.6.1 were used to assess CDR3 homology. TCRdb itself trimmed the public reads at Q25 with fastp, ran MiXCR and retained productive beta chains. CDR3 protein duplicates are merged, each entry listing the most common genes and DNA. TCRdb, not the original authors, processed these V and J calls. For this sample the table gives around 10,000 distinct CDR3 sequences, of which approximately 59% were detected only once. The ten top clones hold around 15% of the sample.

Results the study describes overall, beyond this receptor: In convalescent patients, nearly all vaccine-specific clones (304 of 307) were found to be mono-reactive for SARS-CoV-2 spike rather than cross-reactive with common cold coronaviruses. Although the median number of SARS-CoV-2-reactive clonotypes went up from roughly 20 after infection to about 38 after vaccination, the increase was not significant. The study included relatively few convalescent patients and did not analyze early timepoints after natural infection. Among convalescent patients, a median roughly 90% of the SARS-CoV-2-reactive clones seen after vaccination appeared only after vaccination, which suggests priming specific to the vaccine.

This receptor was obtained from a human donor with COVID-19. Recombination connected TRBV10-1 to TRBJ1-5; the D gene cannot be named for sure. The source material was cultured CD4+ T cells from blood, sampled after SARS-CoV-2 vaccination. The CDR3 reads CASSDSYQPQHF. The base sequence is TGCGCCAGCAGTGACAGCTATCAGCCCCAGCATTTT.